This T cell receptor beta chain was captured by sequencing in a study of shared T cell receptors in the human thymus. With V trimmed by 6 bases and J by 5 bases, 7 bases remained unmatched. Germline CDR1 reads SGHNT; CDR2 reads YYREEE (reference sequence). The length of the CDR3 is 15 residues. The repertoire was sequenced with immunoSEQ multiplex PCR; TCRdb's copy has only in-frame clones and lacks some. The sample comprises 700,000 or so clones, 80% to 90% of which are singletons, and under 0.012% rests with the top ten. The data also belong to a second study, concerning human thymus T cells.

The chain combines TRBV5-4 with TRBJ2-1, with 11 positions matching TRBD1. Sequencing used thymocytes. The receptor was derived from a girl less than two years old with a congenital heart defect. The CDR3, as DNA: TGTGCCAGCACCTTACCGGGACAGGGGGACAATGAGCAGTTCTTC. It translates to CASTLPGQGDNEQFF.